Many counts were recorded for the clone carrying this T cell receptor beta chain. The target antigen is unknown. This record belongs to a study of blood T cells in healthy people across ages. Study-level points and caveats: Estimates of total diversity, which came from one million sequenced T cells, were considered to be underestimates.

Using a J-beta primer mix together with a sample-barcoded 5' primer, a second PCR was run for roughly 7 to 11 cycles. TCRdb re-analysed the 5' RACE reads in MiXCR, keeping a single row per CDR3 protein. The sample holds more than 800,000 distinct CDR3 sequences, 29% seen once. The CDR3 consists of 15 residues. V dropped 7 bases and J dropped 2 bases, with 16 bases sitting between them. This clonotype was obtained from an elderly woman in good health. This rearrangement joins TRBV12-3 or TRBV12-4 to TRBJ2-3; TRBD2 is a possible D gene (6 bases). Sequencing was done on a sample of blood. The CDR3 protein is CASTNGGGYTDTQYF. CDR3 DNA sequence: TGTGCCAGCACCAACGGTGGGGGGTACACAGATACGCAGTATTTT.